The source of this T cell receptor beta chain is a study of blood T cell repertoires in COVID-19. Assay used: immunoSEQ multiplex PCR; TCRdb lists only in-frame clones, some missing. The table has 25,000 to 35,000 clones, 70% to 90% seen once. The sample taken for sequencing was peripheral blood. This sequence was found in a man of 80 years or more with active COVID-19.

Here the CDR3 reads CASSFDREGYTF. The CDR3 region has the DNA TGTGCCAGCAGCTTCGACAGGGAGGGCTACACCTTC. V is TRBV7-9 and J is TRBJ1-2; 7 bases are a match to TRBD1. The V gene's germline CDR1 is SEHNR and CDR2 FQNEAQ (reference sequence). CDR3 length: 12 amino acids. V was pared by 3 bases and J by 8 bases, with 3 bases of the junction left unmatched.